A selection of T cell receptor beta chains follows, all from one sample in a study of regulatory T cells in long-lasting Graves disease. TCRdb used MiXCR to reprocess the multiplex PCR reads, holding one entry per CDR3 protein. This table holds some 440,000 distinct CDR3 sequences, around 21% found once. Sequences were derived from peripheral blood mononuclear cells (PBMCs), sampled when the disease was refractory, from a patient treated with antithyroid drugs. These receptors originate from a female donor with Graves disease. The CDR3 runs from the conserved cysteine through the conserved F or W. The D gene is left open where the match is weak. Expanded clones are given a class, and other clones once, few, many or no size at all.

TRBJ2-5	TRBV11-2	-	many	CASSLASPIYEETQYF	TGTGCCAGCAGCTTAGCCAGTCCAATCTACGAAGAGACCCAGTACTTC
TRBJ1-2	TRBV12-3/TRBV12-4	TRBD1	many	CASRDNAGGIGGYTF	TGTGCCAGCAGAGATAACGCAGGGGGTATTGGTGGCTACACCTTC
TRBJ2-5	TRBV30	-	few	CAWSPPGPQETQYF	TGTGCCTGGAGTCCCCCGGGGCCTCAAGAGACCCAGTACTTC
TRBJ2-7	TRBV7-9	TRBD2	few	CASSNGLAGVYEQYF	TGTGCCAGCAGCAACGGACTAGCGGGAGTGTACGAGCAGTACTTC
TRBJ1-1	TRBV18	TRBD1	few	CASSPRGQVNTEAFF	TGTGCCAGCTCACCCCGGGGACAGGTAAACACTGAAGCTTTCTTT
TRBJ2-2	TRBV13	TRBD1	few	CASSLGWDSANTGELFF	TGTGCCAGCAGCTTAGGTTGGGACAGCGCGAACACCGGGGAGCTGTTTTTT
TRBJ1-1	TRBV28	-	many	CASSFHPGTANTEAFF	TGTGCCAGCAGTTTCCATCCCGGGACCGCGAACACTGAAGCTTTCTTT
TRBJ2-5	TRBV7-7	-	few	CASSSDRSGAQYF	TGTGCTAGCAGTTCGGACAGGTCGGGGGCCCAGTACTTC
TRBJ2-7	TRBV5-1	TRBD2	many	CASSLGLAGSYEQYF	TGTGCCAGCAGCTTAGGGCTAGCGGGGTCCTACGAGCAGTACTTC
TRBJ2-2	TRBV6-4	-	-	CASSQEVGAANTGELFF	TGTGCCAGCAGTCAAGAAGTGGGAGCCGCGAACACCGGGGAGCTGTTTTTT
TRBJ1-1	TRBV6-5	-	many	CASSYSELMNTEAFF	TGTGCCAGCAGTTACTCCGAGCTGATGAACACTGAAGCTTTCTTT
TRBJ2-1	TRBV15	-	-	CATSIGTQYYNEQFF	TGTGCCACCAGCATCGGGACTCAATACTACAATGAGCAGTTCTTC
TRBJ2-1	TRBV12-3/TRBV12-4	-	-	CASTPRPGLHNEQFF	TGTGCCAGCACCCCCCGCCCGGGACTCCATAATGAGCAGTTCTTC
TRBJ2-7	TRBV12-3/TRBV12-4	-	many	CASSLIRPRVPEQYF	TGTGCCAGCAGTCTCATCCGTCCTCGGGTCCCCGAGCAGTACTTC
TRBJ2-7	TRBV3-1	TRBD1	many	CASSQEGGQGAAEQYF	TGTGCCAGCAGCCAAGAAGGGGGGCAGGGGGCTGCCGAGCAGTACTTC
TRBJ2-1	TRBV5-6	-	-	CASSWIADEQFF	TGTGCCAGCAGCTGGATTGCGGATGAGCAGTTCTTC
TRBJ1-1	TRBV27	-	-	CASSRSGPYTEAFF	TGTGCCAGCAGTCGATCGGGCCCCTACACTGAAGCTTTCTTT
TRBJ2-5	TRBV28	-	many	CASSINQETQYF	TGTGCCAGCAGTATAAATCAAGAGACCCAGTACTTC
TRBJ1-1	TRBV5-1	-	many	CASSLAGDAEAFF	TGCGCCAGCAGCTTGGCCGGGGACGCTGAAGCTTTCTTT
TRBJ2-1	TRBV9	TRBD2	few	CASRREGKDNEQFF	TGTGCCAGCAGGCGGGAGGGCAAGGACAATGAGCAGTTCTTC
TRBJ2-1	TRBV28	-	few	CASSSAGYNEQFF	TGTGCCAGCAGTTCGGCGGGATACAATGAGCAGTTCTTC
TRBJ1-5	TRBV28	-	many	CASSFYYQPQHF	TGTGCCAGCAGTTTTTACTATCAGCCCCAGCATTTT
TRBJ2-7	TRBV2	-	many	CASRQKTGYEQYF	TGTGCCAGTAGACAGAAGACTGGATACGAGCAGTACTTC
TRBJ2-7	TRBV5-1	-	few	CASSLGWGAWDEQYF	TGCGCCAGCAGCCTAGGTTGGGGGGCATGGGACGAGCAGTACTTC
TRBJ2-7	TRBV28	-	many	CASSSPGALLSYEQYF	TGTGCCAGCAGTAGTCCCGGGGCCCTTCTCTCCTACGAGCAGTACTTC
TRBJ2-5	TRBV20-1	-	-	CSASSGGSNWGSRETQYF	TGCAGTGCTAGTTCCGGGGGAAGTAATTGGGGGTCACGAGAGACCCAGTACTTC
TRBJ1-3	TRBV3-1	TRBD1	few	CASSRDPRDRLGF	TGTGCCAGCAGCCGCGATCCCCGGGACAGGCTTGGTTTT
TRBJ2-4	TRBV11-2	TRBD2	many	CASSLSGRLAKNIQYF	TGTGCCAGCAGTCTTAGCGGGAGGTTAGCCAAAAACATTCAGTACTTC
TRBJ2-7	TRBV19	TRBD1	-	CASSEDRERNEQYF	TGTGCCAGTAGTGAGGACAGGGAAAGGAACGAGCAGTACTTC
TRBJ2-7	TRBV15	-	-	CATSRGVSAQYF	TGTGCCACCAGCAGAGGAGTTTCGGCGCAGTACTTC
TRBJ1-4	TRBV12-3/TRBV12-4	TRBD1	many	CASSLRHGTGNEKLFF	TGTGCCAGCAGTTTAAGGCACGGGACAGGGAATGAAAAACTGTTTTTT
TRBJ1-2	TRBV11-3	-	many	CASSPRDGYTF	TGTGCCAGCAGCCCCAGGGATGGCTACACCTTC
TRBJ2-5	TRBV7-2	TRBD2	-	CASSFGGVPTSGRAGQETQYF	TGTGCCAGCAGCTTCGGGGGTGTCCCTACTAGCGGGAGGGCCGGGCAAGAGACCCAGTACTTC
TRBJ2-5	TRBV7-9	-	-	CASRPTGQPGLAQYF	TGTGCCAGCAGACCTACAGGACAGCCGGGCCTAGCCCAGTACTTC
TRBJ2-2	TRBV7-9	TRBD2	-	CASSSPAGGTGELFF	TGTGCCAGCAGCAGCCCGGCGGGGGGCACCGGGGAGCTGTTTTTT
TRBJ1-2	TRBV7-2	TRBD1	few	CASSLPGTARYGYTF	TGTGCCAGCAGCCTTCCCGGGACAGCAAGATATGGCTACACCTTC
TRBJ1-1	TRBV28	-	many	CASSQGVGMNTEAFF	TGTGCCAGCAGTCAGGGTGTGGGAATGAACACTGAAGCTTTCTTT